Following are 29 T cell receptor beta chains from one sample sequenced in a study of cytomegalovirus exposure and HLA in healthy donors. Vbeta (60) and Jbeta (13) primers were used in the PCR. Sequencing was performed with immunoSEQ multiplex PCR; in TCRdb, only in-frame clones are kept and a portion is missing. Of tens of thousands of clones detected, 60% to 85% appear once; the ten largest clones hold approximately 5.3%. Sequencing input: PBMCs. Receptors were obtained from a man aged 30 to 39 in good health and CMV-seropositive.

Written as DNA, the CDR3 is TGCGCCAGCAGCTTGGGTCTAGCTGGCTGGAATGAGCAGTTCTTC. It encodes CASSLGLAGWNEQFF. The chain carries TRBV5-1 and TRBJ2-1, with TRBD2 as a possible D gene (5 bases). Trimming took off 0 bases at V and 7 bases at J, with 14 bases between the two ends. The CDR3 has 15 amino acids. Germline loops: CDR1 SGHRS, CDR2 YFSETQ.

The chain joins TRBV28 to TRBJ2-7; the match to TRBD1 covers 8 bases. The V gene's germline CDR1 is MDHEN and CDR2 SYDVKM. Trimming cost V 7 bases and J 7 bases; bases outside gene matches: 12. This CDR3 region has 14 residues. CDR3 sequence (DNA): TGTGCCAGCATCCCGCAGGGGGCCGGGCAGGAGCAGTACTTC. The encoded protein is CASIPQGAGQEQYF.

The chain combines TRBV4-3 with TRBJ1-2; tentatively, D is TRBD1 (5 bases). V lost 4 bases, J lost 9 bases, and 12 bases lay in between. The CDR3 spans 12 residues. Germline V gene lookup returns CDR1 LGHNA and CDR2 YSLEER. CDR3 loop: CASSLTGGSYTF. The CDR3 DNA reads TGCGCCAGCAGCCTTACGGGGGGGAGCTACACCTTC.

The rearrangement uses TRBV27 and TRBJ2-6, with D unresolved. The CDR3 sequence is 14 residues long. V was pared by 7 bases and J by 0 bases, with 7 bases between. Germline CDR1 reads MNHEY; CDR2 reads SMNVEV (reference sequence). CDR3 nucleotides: TGTGCCAGCACCCTCAGCTCTGGGGCCAACGTCCTGACTTTC. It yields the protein CASTLSSGANVLTF.

The CDR3 here is CAIRTGGIYGYTF. As DNA, the CDR3 is TGTGCCATTAGGACAGGGGGCATCTATGGCTACACCTTC. The J gene is TRBJ1-2, the V gene TRBV19, with 11 bases fitting TRBD1. From germline, CDR1 is LNHDA and CDR2 SQIVND (reference sequence). The CDR3 covers 13 residues. V lost 10 bases, J lost 4 bases, and 5 bases stayed unmatched. Together with reference TRBV19 and TRBJ1-2, the CDR3 gives the full variable domain: DGGITQSPKYLFRKEGQNVTLSCEQNLNHDAMYWYRQDPGQGLRLIYYSQIVNDFQKGDIAEGYSVSREKKESFPLTVTSAQKNPTAFYLCAIRTGGIYGYTFGSGTRLTVV.

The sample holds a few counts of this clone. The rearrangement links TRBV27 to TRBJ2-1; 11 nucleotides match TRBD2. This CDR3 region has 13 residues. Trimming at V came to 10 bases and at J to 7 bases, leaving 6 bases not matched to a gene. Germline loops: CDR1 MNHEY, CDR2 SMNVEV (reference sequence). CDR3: CATASGGPNEQFF. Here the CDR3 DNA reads TGTGCCACAGCTAGCGGGGGGCCTAATGAGCAGTTCTTC.

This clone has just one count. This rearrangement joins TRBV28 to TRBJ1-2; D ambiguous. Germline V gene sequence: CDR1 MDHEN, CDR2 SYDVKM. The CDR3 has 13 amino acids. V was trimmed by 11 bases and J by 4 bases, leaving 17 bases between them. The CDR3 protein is CASAGESFYGYTF. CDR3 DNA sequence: TGTGCCTCGGCAGGTGAATCTTTCTATGGCTACACCTTC.

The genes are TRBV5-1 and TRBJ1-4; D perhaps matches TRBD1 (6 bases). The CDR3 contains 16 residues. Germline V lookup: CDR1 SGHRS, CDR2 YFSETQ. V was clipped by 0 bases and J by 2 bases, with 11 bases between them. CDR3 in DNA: TGCGCCAGCAGCTTGGGTGGTCAGGGGACTAATGAAAAACTGTTTTTT. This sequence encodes CASSLGGQGTNEKLFF. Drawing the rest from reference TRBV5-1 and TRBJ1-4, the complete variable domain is KAGVTQTPRYLIKTRGQQVTLSCSPISGHRSVSWYQQTPGQGLQFLFEYFSETQRNKGNFPGRFSGRQFSNSRSEMNVSTLELGDSALYLCASSLGGQGTNEKLFFGSGTQLSVL.

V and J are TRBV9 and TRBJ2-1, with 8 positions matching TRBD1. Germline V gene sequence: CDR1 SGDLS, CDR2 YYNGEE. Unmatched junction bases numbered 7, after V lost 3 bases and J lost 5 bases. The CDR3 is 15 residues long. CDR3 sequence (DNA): TGTGCCAGCAGCGGAGGGGGGACAGGAGACAATGAGCAGTTCTTC. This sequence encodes CASSGGGTGDNEQFF.

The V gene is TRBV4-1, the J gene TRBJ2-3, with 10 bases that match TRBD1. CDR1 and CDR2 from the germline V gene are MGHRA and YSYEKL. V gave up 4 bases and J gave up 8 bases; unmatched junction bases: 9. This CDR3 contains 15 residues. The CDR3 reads CASSLGTGDRGTQYF. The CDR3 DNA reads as TGCGCCAGCAGCCTCGGGACAGGGGATAGAGGTACGCAGTATTTT.

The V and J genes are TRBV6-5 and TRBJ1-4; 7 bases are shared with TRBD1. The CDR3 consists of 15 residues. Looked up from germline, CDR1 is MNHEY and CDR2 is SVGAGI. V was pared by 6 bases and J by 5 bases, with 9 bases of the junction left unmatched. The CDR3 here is CASRNSGTANEKLFF. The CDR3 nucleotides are TGTGCCAGCAGAAACTCCGGGACAGCAAATGAAAAACTGTTTTTT.

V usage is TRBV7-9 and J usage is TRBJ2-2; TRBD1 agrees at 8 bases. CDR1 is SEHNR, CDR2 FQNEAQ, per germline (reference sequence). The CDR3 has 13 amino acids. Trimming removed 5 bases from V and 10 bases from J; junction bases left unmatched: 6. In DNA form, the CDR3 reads TGTGCCAGCAGCATGACAGGGGCAGTGGAGCTGTTTTTT. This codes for CASSMTGAVELFF.

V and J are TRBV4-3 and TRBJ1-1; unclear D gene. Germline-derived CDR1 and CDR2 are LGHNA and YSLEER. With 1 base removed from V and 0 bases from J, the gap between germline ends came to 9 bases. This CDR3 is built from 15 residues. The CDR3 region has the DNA TGCGCCAGCAGCCAAGTGAGGCAGATGAACACTGAAGCTTTCTTT. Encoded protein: CASSQVRQMNTEAFF.

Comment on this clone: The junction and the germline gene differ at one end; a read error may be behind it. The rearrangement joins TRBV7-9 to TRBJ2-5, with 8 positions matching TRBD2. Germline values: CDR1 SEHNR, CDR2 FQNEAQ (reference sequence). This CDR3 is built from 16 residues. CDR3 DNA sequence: TGTTCCAGCAGCGGGAGCCTGAGGGCGGCAGGAGAGACCCAGTACTTC. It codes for CSSSGSLRAAGETQYF. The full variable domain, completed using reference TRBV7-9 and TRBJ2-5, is DTGVSQNPRHKITKRGQNVTFRCDPISEHNRLYWYRQTLGQGPEFLTYFQNEAQLEKSRLLSDRFSAERPKGSFSTLEIQRTEQGDSAMYLCSSSGSLRAAGETQYFGPGTRLLVL.

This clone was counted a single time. As DNA, the CDR3 is TGTGCCAGCTCACCATTGGAACAGGGGGCGCGATTGGGTGAAGCTTTCTTT. It translates to CASSPLEQGARLGEAFF. This chain links TRBV18 with TRBJ1-1; 9 bases match TRBD1. The CDR3 is 17 amino acids. The junction had 14 bases not matched to a gene; V was cut back by 2 bases and J by 7 bases. Germline V CDR1 and CDR2: KGHSH, LQKENI.

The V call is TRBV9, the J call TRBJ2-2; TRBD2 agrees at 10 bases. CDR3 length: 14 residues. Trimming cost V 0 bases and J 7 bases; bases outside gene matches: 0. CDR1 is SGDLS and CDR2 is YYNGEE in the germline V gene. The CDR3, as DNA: TGTGCCAGCAGCGTAGCTAGCGGGAGCGGGGAGCTGTTTTTT. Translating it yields CASSVASGSGELFF.

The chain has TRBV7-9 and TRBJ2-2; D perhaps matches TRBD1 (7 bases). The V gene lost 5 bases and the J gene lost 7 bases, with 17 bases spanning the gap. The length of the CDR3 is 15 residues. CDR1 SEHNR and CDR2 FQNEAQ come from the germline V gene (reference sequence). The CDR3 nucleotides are TGTGCCAGCAGCGCGGGACAGCTGCTCGACGGGGAGCTGTTTTTT. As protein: CASSAGQLLDGELFF.

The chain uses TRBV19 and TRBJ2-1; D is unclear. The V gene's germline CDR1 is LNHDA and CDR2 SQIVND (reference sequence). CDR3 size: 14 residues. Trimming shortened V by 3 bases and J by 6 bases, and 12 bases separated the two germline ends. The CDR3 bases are TGTGCCAGTAGTATTTTCGTAGCCGGCAATGAGCAGTTCTTC. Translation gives CASSIFVAGNEQFF.

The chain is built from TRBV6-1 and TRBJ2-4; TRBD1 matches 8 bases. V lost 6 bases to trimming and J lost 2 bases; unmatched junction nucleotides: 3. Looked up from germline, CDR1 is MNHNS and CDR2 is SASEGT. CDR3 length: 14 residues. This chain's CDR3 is CASRTGETKNIQYF. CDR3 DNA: TGTGCCAGCAGGACAGGGGAGACCAAAAACATTCAGTACTTC.

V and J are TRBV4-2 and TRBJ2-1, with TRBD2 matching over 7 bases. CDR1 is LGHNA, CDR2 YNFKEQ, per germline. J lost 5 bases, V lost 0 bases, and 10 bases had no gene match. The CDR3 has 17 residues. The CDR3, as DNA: TGTGCCAGCAGCCAAGATACGGGGGGAACCCCCAACAATGAGCAGTTCTTC. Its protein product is CASSQDTGGTPNNEQFF.

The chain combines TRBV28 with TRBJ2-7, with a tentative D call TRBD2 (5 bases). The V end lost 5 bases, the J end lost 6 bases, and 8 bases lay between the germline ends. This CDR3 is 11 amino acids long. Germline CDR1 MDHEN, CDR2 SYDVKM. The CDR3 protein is CASSDEGEQYF. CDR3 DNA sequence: TGTGCCAGCAGTGATGAGGGCGAGCAGTACTTC. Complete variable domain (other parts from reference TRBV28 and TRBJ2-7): DVKVTQSSRYLVKRTGEKVFLECVQDMDHENMFWYRQDPGLGLRLIYFSYDVKMKEKGDIPEGYSVSREKKERFSLILESASTNQTSMYLCASSDEGEQYFGPGTRLTVT.

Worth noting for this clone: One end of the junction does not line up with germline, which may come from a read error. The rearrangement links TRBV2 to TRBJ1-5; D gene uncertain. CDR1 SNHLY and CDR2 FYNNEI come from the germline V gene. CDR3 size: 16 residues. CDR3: CVSSEGGLSGNQPQHF. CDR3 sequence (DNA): TGTGTCAGCAGTGAAGGAGGCCTAAGCGGCAATCAGCCCCAGCATTTT.

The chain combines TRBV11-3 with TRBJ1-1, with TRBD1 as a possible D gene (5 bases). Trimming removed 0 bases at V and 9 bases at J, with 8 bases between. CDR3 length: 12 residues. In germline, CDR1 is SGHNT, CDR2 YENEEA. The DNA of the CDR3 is TGTGCCAGCAGCTTAGATGGGGCTAAAGCTTTCTTT. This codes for CASSLDGAKAFF.

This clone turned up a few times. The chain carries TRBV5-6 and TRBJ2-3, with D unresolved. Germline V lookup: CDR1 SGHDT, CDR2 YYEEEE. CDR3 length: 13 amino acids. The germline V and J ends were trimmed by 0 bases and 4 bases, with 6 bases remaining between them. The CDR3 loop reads CASSLDRPDTQYF. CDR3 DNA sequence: TGTGCCAGCAGCTTGGACAGACCAGATACGCAGTATTTT.

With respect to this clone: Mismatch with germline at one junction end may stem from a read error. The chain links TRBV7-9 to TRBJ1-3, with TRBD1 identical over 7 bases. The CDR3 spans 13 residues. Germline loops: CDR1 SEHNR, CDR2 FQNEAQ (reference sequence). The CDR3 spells CSSTEGQGNTIYF. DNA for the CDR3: TGTTCCAGCACCGAGGGACAGGGAAACACCATATATTTT.

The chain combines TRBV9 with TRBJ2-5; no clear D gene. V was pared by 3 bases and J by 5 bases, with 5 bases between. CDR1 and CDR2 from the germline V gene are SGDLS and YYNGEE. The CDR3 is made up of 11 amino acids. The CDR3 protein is CASSAHETQYF. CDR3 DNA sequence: TGTGCCAGCAGCGCCCATGAGACCCAGTACTTC.

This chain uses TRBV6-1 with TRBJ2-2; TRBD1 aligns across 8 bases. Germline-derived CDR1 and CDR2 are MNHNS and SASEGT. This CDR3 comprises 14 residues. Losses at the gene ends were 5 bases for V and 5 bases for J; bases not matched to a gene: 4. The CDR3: CASSKTGDTGELFF. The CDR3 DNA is TGTGCCAGCAGTAAGACAGGGGATACCGGGGAGCTGTTTTTT.

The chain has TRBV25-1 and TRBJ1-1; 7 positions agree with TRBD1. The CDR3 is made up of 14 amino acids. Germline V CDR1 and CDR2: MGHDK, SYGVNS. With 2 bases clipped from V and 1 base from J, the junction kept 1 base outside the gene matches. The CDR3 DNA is TGTGCCAGCAGTGAAAGACAGGGGAACACTGAAGCTTTCTTT. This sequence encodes CASSERQGNTEAFF.

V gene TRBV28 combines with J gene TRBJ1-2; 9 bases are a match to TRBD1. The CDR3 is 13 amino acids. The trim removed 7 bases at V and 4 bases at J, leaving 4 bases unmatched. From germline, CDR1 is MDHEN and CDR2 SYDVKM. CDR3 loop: CASNEQGAYGYTF. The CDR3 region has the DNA TGTGCCAGCAATGAACAGGGGGCCTATGGCTACACCTTC.